This entry features one T cell receptor beta chain sequence. The sample holds a few counts of this clonotype. Its antigen target is currently unknown. The input lacks base qualities; no much larger clone sits a single base away. Library preparation employed PCR. These reads were obtained on an Illumina HiSeq 2500. TCR library preparation used molecular barcoding, with unique molecular identifiers applied to normalize quantification of the TCRbeta repertoire. TCRdb cleaned the public reads at Q25 with fastp, built clones with MiXCR and kept in-frame beta chains. Each CDR3 protein appears once, grouped with its most common genes and DNA. The table for this sample lists some 550,000 distinct CDR3 sequences; about 21% of them were counted only once. The ten largest account for around 14% of the sample. This specimen belongs to a study of T-cell reconstitution after alpha-beta-depleted transplantation in children (dated by TCRdb to 2016 to 2017). Notes on the research overall: Using TCR repertoire profiling, the study followed T-cell immune reconstitution in a quantitative way in children after TCRalphabeta/CD19-depleted allogeneic hematopoietic cell transplantation. Paper-wide results and their limitations: Over subsequent months, a decline in hyperexpanded clone frequencies was noted, and after one year, T-cell counts and TCRbeta diversity were mostly ascribed to newly produced T cells. The high TCRbeta diversity at day 60 in some patients was ascribed to recipient T cells and intrathymic progenitors that had survived conditioning. Apparently early alphabetaT-cell count recovery about two months after transplant reportedly relied on only several hundred rapidly expanded clones derived from non-depleted graft cells.

The treatment or condition label on this specimen signifies: allogeneic hematopoietic cell transplantation with graft depleted of TCRalphabeta T cells and CD19 B cells. TCRalphabeta/CD19-depleted allogeneic hematopoietic cell grafts were given to the transplant recipients, all of whom were children. V and J are truncated by 4 bases and 2 bases respectively, leaving an intervening sequence of 13 bases. CDR1 is given as SGHRS and CDR2 as YFSETQ, both from the germline V gene. The CDR3 spans 14 residues, from the cysteine through the phenylalanine. Left in the record is the CDR3 DNA by itself, 42 bases read in frame from the first base.

The chain couples TRBV5-1 to TRBJ2-7; TRBD2 might be the D gene, on 6 matching bases. This receptor was identified in a boy in the first two years of life who had a stem cell transplant for acute myeloid leukemia, so the T cells may come from the graft donor. The sample was PBMCs, mostly from graft donor cells, taken 360 days after TCRalphabeta/CD19-depleted stem cell transplant. The nucleotides read TGCGCCAGCAGCACGGCGGGACGGACCTACGAGCAGTACTTC. Translated, this is CASSTAGRTYEQYF. With all but the CDR3 taken from the reference TRBV5-1 and TRBJ2-7 genes, the full variable domain is: KAGVTQTPRYLIKTRGQQVTLSCSPISGHRSVSWYQQTPGQGLQFLFEYFSETQRNKGNFPGRFSGRQFSNSRSEMNVSTLELGDSALYLCASSTAGRTYEQYFGPGTRLTVT.